One sample yielded the 20 T cell receptor beta chains listed below, sequenced in a study of monozygotic twins with inflammatory bowel disease. TCRdb reprocessed the 5' RACE reads; each CDR3 protein has one entry and no DNA is given. Its table lists 110,000 to 150,000 distinct CDR3 sequences. Sequencing was performed on blood. The receptors were gathered from a human donor with ulcerative colitis or Crohn's disease, or a healthy co-twin of an affected twin (not recorded which).

V is TRBV19 and J is TRBJ1-5; with no DNA, the TCRdb D assignment of TRBD1 cannot be verified. Germline values: CDR1 LNHDA, CDR2 SQIVND (reference sequence). The CDR3 consists of 16 residues. CDR3 protein: CASSTWTGVLNQPQHF.

The rearrangement joins TRBV18 to TRBJ2-3. CDR3 length equals 15 residues. Germline V gene lookup returns CDR1 KGHSH and CDR2 LQKENI. The CDR3 here is CASSPGTLSTDTQYF. The whole variable domain, remainder taken from reference TRBV18 and TRBJ2-3, is NAGVMQNPRHLVRRRGQEARLRCSPMKGHSHVYWYRQLPEEGLKFMVYLQKENIIDESGMPKERFSAEFPKEGPSILRIQQVVRGDSAAYFCASSPGTLSTDTQYFGPGTRLTVL.

This sequence joins TRBV7-2 and TRBJ2-2. CDR1 and CDR2 (germline): SGHTA, FQGNSA. This CDR3 is 14 amino acids long. CDR3: CASSLNLAGGELFF. The entire variable domain, with the rest obtained from reference TRBV7-2 and TRBJ2-2, is as follows: GAGVSQSPSNKVTEKGKDVELRCDPISGHTALYWYRQSLGQGLEFLIYFQGNSAPDKSGLPSDRFSAERTGGSVSTLTIQRTQQEDSAVYLCASSLNLAGGELFFGEGSRLTVL.

CDR3 sequence reads: CASRPRTGEETQYF. The J gene is TRBJ2-5, the V gene TRBV12-3 or TRBV12-4; lacking DNA, the TRBD1 call made by TCRdb goes unchecked. This CDR3 comprises 14 residues.

The chain combines TRBV3-1 with TRBJ2-2; lacking DNA, the TRBD1 call made by TCRdb goes unchecked. CDR3 length: 15 residues. Germline-derived CDR1 and CDR2 are LGHDT and YNNKEL (reference sequence). The CDR3 is CATLGGTGNTGELFF.

V is TRBV4-3 and J is TRBJ2-2; TCRdb selects TRBD1, and the lack of DNA leaves this call unchecked. The CDR3 consists of 14 residues. Germline V gives CDR1 LGHNA, CDR2 YSLEER. The CDR3 loop is CASSGHIGTGELFF.

V is TRBV6-1 and J is TRBJ2-5; the D call of TRBD1 rests on TCRdb alone, since no DNA is present to check it. The CDR3 sequence is 14 residues long. CDR1 is MNHNS and CDR2 is SASEGT in the germline V gene. CDR3 amino acids: CASSAWTGVETQYF.

The V gene is TRBV7-2, the J gene TRBJ1-1. CDR3 size: 14 residues. Germline CDR1 is SGHTA and CDR2 is FQGNSA. This CDR3 reads CASSPGTFNTEAFF.

V gene TRBV10-3 combines with J gene TRBJ2-1. Germline V CDR1 and CDR2: ENHRY, SYGVKD. This CDR3 comprises 11 residues. The CDR3: CAISAVNEQFF.

The chain links TRBV20-1 to TRBJ1-5; the D call from TCRdb, TRBD1, cannot be confirmed without DNA. This CDR3 has 15 amino acids. Germline CDR1 reads DFQATT; CDR2 reads SNEGSKA (reference sequence). CDR3 in amino acids: CSATPRTGGNQPQHF.

The chain's CDR3 is CASTPKGGGTGEQYF. The J gene is TRBJ2-7, the V gene TRBV7-2; TCRdb reports TRBD2, a call that lacks DNA to check it against. This CDR3 has 15 amino acids. CDR1 and CDR2 from the germline V gene are SGHTA and FQGNSA.

The genes are TRBV7-2 and TRBJ2-3; there is no DNA to check the TCRdb D call of TRBD2. The length of the CDR3 is 14 residues. CDR1 is SGHTA, CDR2 FQGNSA, per germline. CDR3 loop: CASSLGGQIDTQYF.

This chain uses TRBV5-5 with TRBJ1-2; the D gene TCRdb calls, TRBD1, cannot be checked with no DNA. Looked up from germline, CDR1 is SGHKS and CDR2 is YYEKEE (reference sequence). The CDR3 contains 17 residues. CDR3 residues: CASSLEGARVGNYGYTF.

The chain carries TRBV5-1 and TRBJ2-1; TCRdb outputs TRBD1, but without DNA this stays unchecked. This CDR3 comprises 15 residues. Germline assignment: CDR1 SGHRS and CDR2 YFSETQ. The CDR3 here is CASSLGGGAGNEQFF.

This chain uses TRBV20-1 with TRBJ2-7; TCRdb's D call of TRBD1 is untestable without DNA. The CDR3 spans 12 residues. The germline gives CDR1 DFQATT, CDR2 SNEGSKA (reference sequence). CDR3: CSAPERGIEQYF.

The rearrangement joins TRBV5-1 to TRBJ1-1; checking the TCRdb D call of TRBD1 is not possible without DNA. The length of the CDR3 is 15 residues. Germline-derived CDR1 and CDR2 are SGHRS and YFSETQ. The CDR3: CASSLPGQGRTEAFF.

The V and J genes are TRBV9 and TRBJ2-7; the D gene TCRdb calls, TRBD1, cannot be checked with no DNA. The CDR3 is 15 residues long. Germline V lookup: CDR1 SGDLS, CDR2 YYNGEE. The CDR3: CASSVGLGTMHEQYF.

The J gene is TRBJ1-5, the V gene TRBV20-1. The CDR3 covers 13 residues. Germline V gives CDR1 DFQATT, CDR2 SNEGSKA (reference sequence). The CDR3 loop is CSARFSLHQPQHF.

The rearrangement joins TRBV10-3 to TRBJ2-2; the TRBD2 assignment by TCRdb is unverifiable without DNA. This CDR3 is built from 17 residues. CDR1 is ENHRY and CDR2 is SYGVKD in the germline V gene. CDR3 protein: CAIRETSGKENTGELFF.

The rearrangement links TRBV29-1 to TRBJ1-2; the TCRdb call, TRBD1, lacks DNA for checking. The CDR3 loop spans 12 amino acids. Germline V gene lookup returns CDR1 SQVTM and CDR2 ANQGSEA. CDR3 sequence reads: CSARDGNYGYTF.